One and the same sample provided the 12 T cell receptor beta chains below, sequenced in a study of T cells in localized non-small cell lung cancer. Assay: immunoSEQ multiplex PCR; the TCRdb copy retains only in-frame clones and omits some. The table has 20,000 to 30,000 clones, roughly 90% seen once. The sequencing used peripheral blood, collected before any cancer treatment. These receptors originate from a man aged 40 to 70 with stage III squamous cell lung carcinoma.

This chain joins TRBV15 and TRBJ1-3; D gene unclear. This CDR3 is 12 amino acids long. CDR1 is LNHNV and CDR2 is YYDKDF in the germline V gene (reference sequence). Trimming removed 1 base from V and 8 bases from J, with 6 bases in between. CDR3 amino acids: CATSRAKDTIYF. The CDR3 region has the DNA TGTGCCACCAGCAGAGCCAAGGACACCATATATTTT.

The chain couples TRBV7-9 to TRBJ1-1, with unresolved D. The CDR3 length is 13 residues. Looked up from germline, CDR1 is SEHNR and CDR2 is FQNEAQ (reference sequence). V dropped 4 bases and J dropped 4 bases, with 10 bases sitting between them. The CDR3 DNA follows: TGTGCCAGCAGCTACGGGGTAGGCACTGAAGCTTTCTTT. This gives the protein CASSYGVGTEAFF.

The chain links TRBV27 to TRBJ1-2, with 8 bases aligning to TRBD1. The germline gives CDR1 MNHEY, CDR2 SMNVEV (reference sequence). The CDR3 length is 13 residues. Trimming at V came to 7 bases and at J to 4 bases, leaving 5 bases not matched to a gene. The DNA of the CDR3 is TGTGCCAGCACCCCAGGGGGCGGCTATGGCTACACCTTC. This sequence encodes CASTPGGGYGYTF.

The V gene is TRBV5-1, the J gene TRBJ2-1, with 8 bases lining up with TRBD1. Germline CDR1 reads SGHRS; CDR2 reads YFSETQ. The junction had 2 bases not matched to a gene; V was cut back by 0 bases and J by 6 bases. This CDR3 has 14 residues. The CDR3 loop is CASSLGQGSNEQFF. CDR3 nucleotide sequence: TGCGCCAGCAGCTTGGGACAGGGGAGCAATGAGCAGTTCTTC.

J is TRBJ2-5 and V is TRBV7-7, with D possibly being TRBD1 (5 bases). Germline lookup yields CDR1 SSHAT and CDR2 FNYEAQ (reference sequence). This CDR3 is built from 14 residues. The V end lost 1 base, the J end lost 5 bases, and 11 bases lay between the germline ends. DNA of the CDR3: TGTGCCAGCAGCTTAGTTGCAGGGTACGAGACCCAGTACTTC. Protein sequence: CASSLVAGYETQYF. Looking up the rest from reference TRBV7-7 and TRBJ2-5 gives the full variable domain: GAGVSQSPRYKVTKRGQDVTLRCDPISSHATLYWYQQALGQGPEFLTYFNYEAQPDKSGLPSDRFSAERPEGSISTLTIQRTEQRDSAMYRCASSLVAGYETQYFGPGTRLLVL.

The CDR3 DNA is TGTGCCAGCAGCGCCGGACGGAGATCTATGAACACTGAAGCTTTCTTT. Translating it yields CASSAGRRSMNTEAFF. The chain links TRBV5-4 to TRBJ1-1; D call uncertain. The V and J ends lost 4 bases and 0 bases respectively, with 16 bases between them. Germline V gene data show CDR1 as SGHNT and CDR2 as YYREEE (reference sequence). The CDR3 runs to 16 residues. Full variable domain (rest looked up from reference TRBV5-4 and TRBJ1-1): ETGVTQSPTHLIKTRGQQVTLRCSSQSGHNTVSWYQQALGQGPQFIFQYYREEENGRGNFPPRFSGLQFPNYSSELNVNALELDDSALYLCASSAGRRSMNTEAFFGQGTRLTVV.

The rearrangement joins TRBV2 to TRBJ2-7; 7 positions match TRBD1. The V gene end was trimmed by 4 bases and the J gene end by 4 bases; junction bases not matched to a gene: 10. CDR1 is SNHLY and CDR2 is FYNNEI in the germline V gene. This CDR3 is 15 amino acids long. In DNA, the CDR3 is TGTGCCAGCAGTGCAGAGGGACAGAGCCTTTACGAGCAGTACTTC. This encodes CASSAEGQSLYEQYF.

The chain links TRBV15 to TRBJ2-1; TRBD2 matches 9 bases. The ends lost 0 bases at V and 8 bases at J; junction bases unmatched: 8. From germline, CDR1 is LNHNV and CDR2 YYDKDF (reference sequence). The CDR3 totals 16 residues. This CDR3 is CATSREASGTVYEQFF. The CDR3 DNA is TGTGCCACCAGCAGAGAGGCTAGCGGGACGGTCTATGAGCAGTTCTTC.

The V gene is TRBV28, the J gene TRBJ1-1; D may be TRBD1 (5 bases). The CDR3 contains 16 residues. Germline V gene sequence: CDR1 MDHEN, CDR2 SYDVKM. With 0 bases removed from V and 6 bases from J, the gap between germline ends came to 17 bases. The CDR3 nucleotides read TGTGCCAGCAGTTTATGGTTTGGCAGGGTTCCTTCTGAAGCTTTCTTT. The encoded protein is CASSLWFGRVPSEAFF.

The chain has TRBV30 and TRBJ2-1; TRBD2 might be the D (6 bases). Germline CDR1 and CDR2: GTSNPN and SVGIG (reference sequence). CDR3 length: 17 amino acids. V was cut by 2 bases and J by 0 bases, with 17 bases left in between. The CDR3 sequence is CAWSPRGGHLSYNEQFF. For the CDR3, the DNA is TGTGCCTGGAGTCCGAGGGGAGGACACCTCTCCTACAATGAGCAGTTCTTC.

This clone was observed once. The rearrangement joins TRBV9 to TRBJ2-1; 8 bases map to TRBD2. V gave up 0 bases and J gave up 7 bases; unmatched junction bases: 3. Germline-derived CDR1 and CDR2 are SGDLS and YYNGEE. This CDR3 spans 14 amino acids. The CDR3 is CASSVAPGGNEQFF. The CDR3 DNA is TGTGCCAGCAGCGTAGCCCCGGGAGGGAATGAGCAGTTCTTC.

The rearrangement links TRBV5-4 to TRBJ2-2, with D possibly TRBD1 on 7 matching bases. With 2 bases removed from V and 7 bases from J, the gap between germline ends came to 18 bases. CDR3 size: 16 residues. Germline V gene data show CDR1 as SGHNT and CDR2 as YYREEE (reference sequence). The CDR3 sequence: CASSLGGTAFSGELFF. The CDR3, as DNA: TGTGCCAGCAGCTTAGGCGGGACAGCCTTTAGCGGGGAGCTGTTTTTT. The full variable domain, rest sourced from reference TRBV5-4 and TRBJ2-2, is ETGVTQSPTHLIKTRGQQVTLRCSSQSGHNTVSWYQQALGQGPQFIFQYYREEENGRGNFPPRFSGLQFPNYSSELNVNALELDDSALYLCASSLGGTAFSGELFFGEGSRLTVL.